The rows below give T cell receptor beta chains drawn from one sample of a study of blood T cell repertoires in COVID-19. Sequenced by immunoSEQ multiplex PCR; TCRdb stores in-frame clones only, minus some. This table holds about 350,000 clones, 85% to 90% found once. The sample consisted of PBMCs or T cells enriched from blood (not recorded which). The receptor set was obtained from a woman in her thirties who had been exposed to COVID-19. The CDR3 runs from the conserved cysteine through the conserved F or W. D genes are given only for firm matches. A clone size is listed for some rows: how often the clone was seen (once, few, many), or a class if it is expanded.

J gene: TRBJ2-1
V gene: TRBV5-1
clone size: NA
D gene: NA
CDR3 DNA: TGCGCCAGCAGAGGAGGCAGCAGCTCCTACAATGAGCAGTTCTTC
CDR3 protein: CASRGGSSSYNEQFF

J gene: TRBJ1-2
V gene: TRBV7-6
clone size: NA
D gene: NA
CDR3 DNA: TGTGCCAGCAGCCCATCCCCTGGGCAGCCTAACTATGGCTACACCTTC
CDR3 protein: CASSPSPGQPNYGYTF

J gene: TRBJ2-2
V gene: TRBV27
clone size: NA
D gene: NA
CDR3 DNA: TGTGCCAGCAGTCTTCATAGTACCGGGGAGCTGTTTTTT
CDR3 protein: CASSLHSTGELFF

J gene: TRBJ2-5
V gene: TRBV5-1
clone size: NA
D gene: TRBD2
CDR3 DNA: TGCGCCAGTCGCACTCCTAGCGGGGAAGAGACCCAGTACTTC
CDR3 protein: CASRTPSGEETQYF

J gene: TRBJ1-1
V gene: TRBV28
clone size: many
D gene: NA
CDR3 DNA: TGTGCCAGCAGTCGGGGAGGGGTTGAGACTGAAGCTTTCTTT
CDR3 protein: CASSRGGVETEAFF

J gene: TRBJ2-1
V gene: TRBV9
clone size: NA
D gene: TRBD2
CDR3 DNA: TGTGCCAGCAGCGTCGTCCTAGCGGGAGTGAGAGAGCAGTTCTTC
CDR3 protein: CASSVVLAGVREQFF

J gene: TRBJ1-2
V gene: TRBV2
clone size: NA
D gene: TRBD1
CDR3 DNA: TGTGCCAGCAGCGATCCGGGACAGGGGCTCTATGGCTACACCTTC
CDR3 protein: CASSDPGQGLYGYTF

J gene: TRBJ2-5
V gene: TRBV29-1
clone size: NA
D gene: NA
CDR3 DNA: TGCAGCGTTGAAGCAGGGCTCGGAGAGACCCAGTACTTC
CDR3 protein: CSVEAGLGETQYF

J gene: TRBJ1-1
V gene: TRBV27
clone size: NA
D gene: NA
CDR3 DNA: TGTGCCACCTCAGCTACGACAGTACTGAACACTGAAGCTTTCTTT
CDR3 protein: CATSATTVLNTEAFF

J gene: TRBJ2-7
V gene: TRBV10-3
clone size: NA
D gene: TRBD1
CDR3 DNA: TGTGCCATCAGCAAGAGCGTGGGACAGGGGCCCTACGAGCAGTACTTC
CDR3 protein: CAISKSVGQGPYEQYF

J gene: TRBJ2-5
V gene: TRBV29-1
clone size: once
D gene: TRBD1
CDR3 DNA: TGCAGCATGGGACAGGGCGAGACCCAGTACTTC
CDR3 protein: CSMGQGETQYF

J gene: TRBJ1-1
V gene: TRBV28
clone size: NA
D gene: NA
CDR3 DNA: TGTGCCAGCAGTCCATATAGGGGTACTGAAGCTTTCTTT
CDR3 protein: CASSPYRGTEAFF

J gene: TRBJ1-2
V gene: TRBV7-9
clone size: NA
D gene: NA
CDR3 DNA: TGTGCCAGCAGCTTAGCTCCGGCTAACTATGGCTACACCTTC
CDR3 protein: CASSLAPANYGYTF